The 20 T cell receptor beta chains below all came from one sample that was sequenced in a study of T cell responses to AZD1222 COVID-19 vaccine. Profiling relied on immunoSEQ multiplex PCR, and the TCRdb table lists in-frame clones only, not all of them. Among about 120,000 clones listed, around 85% were seen once. Source: peripheral blood, taken on day 0 of AZD1222 vaccination. The receptors were sampled from an adult in good health.

This clone was observed a single time. The chain employs TRBV7-9 and TRBJ1-2, with D possibly being TRBD1 (5 bases). Trimming took 1 base from V and 2 from J, leaving 17 bases between them. There are 17 residues in the CDR3. From germline, CDR1 is SEHNR and CDR2 FQNEAQ (reference sequence). The CDR3 loop is CASSLGFGTGLNYGYTF. DNA of the CDR3: TGTGCCAGCAGCTTAGGTTTCGGGACTGGACTCAACTATGGCTACACCTTC.

The rearrangement joins TRBV4-1 to TRBJ2-7; tentative D call: TRBD1 (5 bases). The ends were cut back, 0 bases at V and 4 bases at J, with 10 bases in the middle. The CDR3 runs to 14 residues. The germline CDR1 and CDR2 sequences are MGHRA and YSYEKL. The CDR3 region is CASSQELSGYEQYF. Here the CDR3 DNA reads TGCGCCAGCAGCCAAGAGCTCTCAGGGTACGAGCAGTACTTC.

This chain links TRBV18 with TRBJ1-1, with 9 positions matching TRBD1. The CDR3 sequence is 16 residues long. V was pared by 0 bases and J by 7 bases, with 9 bases of the junction left unmatched. CDR1 KGHSH and CDR2 LQKENI come from the germline V gene. The CDR3 region is CASSPPVGTGPNEAFF. The DNA for the CDR3 is TGTGCCAGCTCACCACCGGTGGGGACAGGGCCAAATGAAGCTTTCTTT. Looking up the rest from reference TRBV18 and TRBJ1-1 gives the full variable domain: NAGVMQNPRHLVRRRGQEARLRCSPMKGHSHVYWYRQLPEEGLKFMVYLQKENIIDESGMPKERFSAEFPKEGPSILRIQQVVRGDSAAYFCASSPPVGTGPNEAFFGQGTRLTVV.

This chain connects TRBV11-1 to TRBJ2-5; possibly TRBD1 for D (6 bases). The CDR3 totals 14 residues. Germline V gene lookup returns CDR1 SGHAT and CDR2 FQDESV (reference sequence). Trimming shortened V by 8 bases and J by 0 bases, and 13 bases separated the two germline ends. CDR3 nucleotides: TGTGCCAGCGCTAGGGGGACCGACCAAGAGACCCAGTACTTC. Translation gives CASARGTDQETQYF.

V gene TRBV27 combines with J gene TRBJ2-5, with 8 bases identical to TRBD2. The CDR3 totals 14 residues. V shed 6 bases and J 5 bases; nucleotides not matched to a gene: 8. CDR1 and CDR2 (germline): MNHEY, SMNVEV (reference sequence). Here the CDR3 DNA reads TGTGCCAGCAGACAGTCGGCTAGCGGGGAGACCCAGTACTTC. It is translated as CASRQSASGETQYF.

The chain combines TRBV19 with TRBJ1-1; D remains ambiguous. The V end was cut by 7 bases, the J end by 0 bases, with 15 bases between. The length of the CDR3 is 15 residues. The germline CDR1 and CDR2 sequences are LNHDA and SQIVND (reference sequence). Here the CDR3 reads CASTPRRRVNTEAFF. In DNA, the CDR3 is TGTGCCAGTACCCCACGGCGACGGGTGAACACTGAAGCTTTCTTT.

The genes are TRBV5-1 and TRBJ1-1; D possibly corresponds to TRBD1 (6 bases). This CDR3 contains 14 residues. The ends were cut back, 5 bases at V and 2 bases at J, with 13 bases in the middle. Germline V gene data show CDR1 as SGHRS and CDR2 as YFSETQ. CDR3 sequence (DNA): TGCGCCAGCAGATCAGGGGACCTAAACACTGAAGCTTTCTTT. It translates to CASRSGDLNTEAFF.

This chain connects TRBV19 to TRBJ2-7, with 9 positions matching TRBD1. The trim removed 5 bases at V and 4 bases at J, leaving 6 bases unmatched. Germline V gives CDR1 LNHDA, CDR2 SQIVND (reference sequence). The CDR3 spans 14 residues. CDR3 residues: CASSVRDRAYEQYF. As DNA, the CDR3 is TGTGCCAGTAGTGTTCGGGACAGGGCTTACGAGCAGTACTTC.

In this sample, this clone turned up once. The chain employs TRBV4-2 and TRBJ2-5; no firm D call. CDR3 length: 15 amino acids. Germline V gene lookup returns CDR1 LGHNA and CDR2 YNFKEQ. V lost 4 bases, J lost 3 bases, and 15 bases lay in between. The CDR3 loop reads CASSPTMELKETQYF. CDR3 bases: TGTGCCAGCAGCCCTACGATGGAATTAAAAGAGACCCAGTACTTC.

The CDR3 coding sequence is TGTGCCAGCAGTTTCTACCTAACCAGTTCGGCTGGAAACACCATATATTTT. As protein: CASSFYLTSSAGNTIYF. V and J are TRBV28 and TRBJ1-3, with D hard to call. Germline CDR1 reads MDHEN; CDR2 reads SYDVKM. This CDR3 comprises 17 residues. V was shortened by 3 bases and J by 2 bases, with 17 bases between the two germline ends. Complete variable domain (other parts from reference TRBV28 and TRBJ1-3): DVKVTQSSRYLVKRTGEKVFLECVQDMDHENMFWYRQDPGLGLRLIYFSYDVKMKEKGDIPEGYSVSREKKERFSLILESASTNQTSMYLCASSFYLTSSAGNTIYFGEGSWLTVV.

This sequence joins TRBV7-9 and TRBJ2-5; D is unresolved. The CDR3 loop spans 14 amino acids. V was clipped by 3 bases and J by 7 bases, with 15 bases between them. Looked up from germline, CDR1 is SEHNR and CDR2 is FQNEAQ (reference sequence). CDR3: CASSLTPGLGTQYF. CDR3 in DNA: TGTGCCAGCAGCTTGACCCCCGGGTTAGGGACCCAGTACTTC.

The V gene is TRBV28, the J gene TRBJ2-7; 11 bases fit TRBD1. Germline V gene lookup returns CDR1 MDHEN and CDR2 SYDVKM. CDR3 length equals 15 residues. Trimming took 2 bases from V and 3 from J; bases not matched to a gene: 3. The CDR3 DNA sequence: TGTGCCAGCAGTTTACGGACAGGGGGCGTCTACGAGCAGTACTTC. Translating gives CASSLRTGGVYEQYF. Full variable domain (outside the CDR3, taken from reference TRBV28 and TRBJ2-7): DVKVTQSSRYLVKRTGEKVFLECVQDMDHENMFWYRQDPGLGLRLIYFSYDVKMKEKGDIPEGYSVSREKKERFSLILESASTNQTSMYLCASSLRTGGVYEQYFGPGTRLTVT.

The rearrangement uses TRBV5-4 and TRBJ2-1; no clear D gene. Germline V gene data show CDR1 as SGHNT and CDR2 as YYREEE (reference sequence). The CDR3 loop spans 12 amino acids. Trimming removed 2 bases at V and 5 bases at J, with 5 bases between. The CDR3 sequence is CASSFWDNEQFF. Here the CDR3 DNA reads TGTGCCAGCAGCTTCTGGGACAATGAGCAGTTCTTC.

This clone was detected only once. This chain uses TRBV5-1 with TRBJ2-1; D may be TRBD1 (6 bases). The CDR3 is 16 amino acids. V gave up 3 bases and J gave up 5 bases, with 18 bases separating them. CDR1 and CDR2 (germline): SGHRS, YFSETQ. Here the CDR3 DNA reads TGCGCCAGCAGCTCGCAGGGGACAACTTCCAACAATGAGCAGTTCTTC. This codes for CASSSQGTTSNNEQFF.

This sequence joins TRBV10-1 and TRBJ2-5, with D unresolved. The CDR3 length is 12 residues. V was pared by 9 bases and J by 5 bases, with 13 bases between. Germline V lookup: CDR1 WNHNN, CDR2 SYGVQD (reference sequence). CDR3 DNA sequence: TGCGCCAGTACTATCCCACAGGAGACCCAGTACTTC. Amino acid sequence: CASTIPQETQYF.

The count of this clone is one. This sequence joins TRBV19 and TRBJ2-2; tentatively, D is TRBD2 (5 bases). The V and J ends lost 5 bases and 2 bases respectively, with 9 bases between them. This CDR3 contains 14 residues. Germline-derived CDR1 and CDR2 are LNHDA and SQIVND (reference sequence). CDR3 nucleotides: TGTGCCAGTAGTGTTGAGGGTAACACCGGGGAGCTGTTTTTT. As protein: CASSVEGNTGELFF.

CDR3 amino acids: CASSPNRGLGTEAFF. The CDR3 nucleotides read TGTGCCAGCAGTCCAAACAGGGGGCTGGGCACTGAAGCTTTCTTT. This rearrangement joins TRBV28 to TRBJ1-1; 9 bases are a match to TRBD1. Germline values: CDR1 MDHEN, CDR2 SYDVKM. The length of the CDR3 is 15 residues. J lost 4 bases, V lost 5 bases, and 8 bases had no gene match.

Regarding this clone: At one boundary the junction diverges from the germline segment, which might be a read error. This sequence joins TRBV3-1 (or the pseudogene TRBV3-2) and TRBJ1-2; D is undetermined. The length of the CDR3 is 12 residues. The germline gives CDR1 LGHDT, CDR2 YNNKEL (reference sequence). The CDR3 is CASSQVGKKWAF. The CDR3 DNA reads as TGTGCCAGCAGCCAAGTGGGCAAAAAATGGGCCTTC.

This clone was counted only a few times. This chain joins TRBV18 and TRBJ1-4; D is possibly TRBD1 (6 bases). This CDR3 comprises 14 residues. V was trimmed by 3 bases and J by 3 bases, leaving 8 bases between them. The germline V gene has CDR1 KGHSH and CDR2 LQKENI. The CDR3 spells CASSPRTANEKLFF. DNA of the CDR3: TGTGCCAGCTCACCGCGGACAGCTAATGAAAAACTGTTTTTT.

The chain links TRBV11-2 to TRBJ1-2; weak D call: TRBD1 (6 bases). The CDR3 is made up of 14 amino acids. The germline V and J ends were trimmed by 5 bases and 8 bases, with 18 bases remaining between them. The germline V gene has CDR1 SGHAT and CDR2 FQNNGV. The DNA of the CDR3 is TGTGCCAGCAGCCTTACAGGGAGGGTGGAGGGCTACACCTTC. It is translated as CASSLTGRVEGYTF.